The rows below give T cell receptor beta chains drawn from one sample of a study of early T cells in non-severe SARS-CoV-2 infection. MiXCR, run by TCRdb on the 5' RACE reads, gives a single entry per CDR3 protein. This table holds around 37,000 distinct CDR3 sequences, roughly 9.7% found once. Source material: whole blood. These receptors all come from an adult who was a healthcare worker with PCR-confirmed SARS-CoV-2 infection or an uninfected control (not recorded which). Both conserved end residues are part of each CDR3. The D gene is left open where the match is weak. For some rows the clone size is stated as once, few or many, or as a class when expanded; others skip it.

CDR3 DNA: TGTGCCAGCACCCCCGCCAAGGGAGAGACCCAGTACTTC; CDR3 protein: CASTPAKGETQYF; clone size: .; D gene: .; V gene: TRBV12-3/TRBV12-4; J gene: TRBJ2-5
CDR3 DNA: TGCAGCGTAGGCCAGAAGGCAGGGGGTACCTACGAGCAGTACTTC; CDR3 protein: CSVGQKAGGTYEQYF; clone size: many; D gene: TRBD1; V gene: TRBV29-1; J gene: TRBJ2-7
CDR3 DNA: TGTGCCAGCAAAGACTTAACAGGGCCCTACGAGCAGTACTTC; CDR3 protein: CASKDLTGPYEQYF; clone size: few; D gene: .; V gene: TRBV7-8; J gene: TRBJ2-7
CDR3 DNA: TGCAGTGCAAATGGACACCGGTCAGACGAGCAGTACTTC; CDR3 protein: CSANGHRSDEQYF; clone size: many; D gene: .; V gene: TRBV20-1; J gene: TRBJ2-7
CDR3 DNA: TGCGCCAGCAGCCAAGATCGGTGGGGCGACGAGCAGTACTTC; CDR3 protein: CASSQDRWGDEQYF; clone size: many; D gene: .; V gene: TRBV4-3; J gene: TRBJ2-7
CDR3 DNA: TGCAGCGTTGCGGGGACAGAAAGTTCTCGCTACACCTTC; CDR3 protein: CSVAGTESSRYTF; clone size: many; D gene: TRBD1; V gene: TRBV29-1; J gene: TRBJ1-2
CDR3 DNA: TGTGCCAGCAGTTTGGCGCGGACTCCCTACGAGCAGTACTTC; CDR3 protein: CASSLARTPYEQYF; clone size: .; D gene: .; V gene: TRBV27; J gene: TRBJ2-7
CDR3 DNA: TGTGCCAGCAGCTTATGGAGACAGACTAACTATGGCTACACCTTC; CDR3 protein: CASSLWRQTNYGYTF; clone size: many; D gene: .; V gene: TRBV7-9; J gene: TRBJ1-2
CDR3 DNA: TGTGCCAGCAGCCGGGGACAGATGACCGGGGAGCTGTTTTTT; CDR3 protein: CASSRGQMTGELFF; clone size: .; D gene: TRBD1; V gene: TRBV11-1; J gene: TRBJ2-2
CDR3 DNA: TGTGCCAGCAGCCGCGCGGGACAGGGGGATGAAAAACTGTTTTTT; CDR3 protein: CASSRAGQGDEKLFF; clone size: few; D gene: TRBD1; V gene: TRBV4-2; J gene: TRBJ1-4
CDR3 DNA: TGTGCCAGCAGCCGGGACCAAACCTACGAGCAGTACTTC; CDR3 protein: CASSRDQTYEQYF; clone size: many; D gene: .; V gene: TRBV27; J gene: TRBJ2-7
CDR3 DNA: TGTGCCAGCAACGTGGCGGGACAGAATAACTATGGCTACACCTTC; CDR3 protein: CASNVAGQNNYGYTF; clone size: many; D gene: TRBD1; V gene: TRBV7-9; J gene: TRBJ1-2
CDR3 DNA: TGTGCCAGTACCCACGCAGGGGCGAACAATCAGCCCCAGCATTTT; CDR3 protein: CASTHAGANNQPQHF; clone size: .; D gene: .; V gene: TRBV6-6; J gene: TRBJ1-5
CDR3 DNA: TGCAGCGTTGAGGGTAGACACCTTAGCACAGATACGCAGTATTTT; CDR3 protein: CSVEGRHLSTDTQYF; clone size: .; D gene: .; V gene: TRBV29-1; J gene: TRBJ2-3
CDR3 DNA: TGTGCCAGCAGCTCTACTAGCGGGGGTACTTCCTACGAGCAGTACTTC; CDR3 protein: CASSSTSGGTSYEQYF; clone size: many; D gene: TRBD2; V gene: TRBV5-4; J gene: TRBJ2-7
CDR3 DNA: TGTGCCAGCAGCACACCGGGACTAGCGGGGTACGAGCAGTACTTC; CDR3 protein: CASSTPGLAGYEQYF; clone size: many; D gene: TRBD2; V gene: TRBV6-5; J gene: TRBJ2-7
CDR3 DNA: TGCAGCGTTGAAGAGGGTCCAGGGCGAGGCTACACCTTC; CDR3 protein: CSVEEGPGRGYTF; clone size: many; D gene: .; V gene: TRBV29-1; J gene: TRBJ1-2
CDR3 DNA: TGTGCAAGTCGCCCTGGGTGGGCGGTCTATGGCTACACCTTC; CDR3 protein: CASRPGWAVYGYTF; clone size: many; D gene: .; V gene: TRBV12-2; J gene: TRBJ1-2
CDR3 DNA: TGTGCCAGTAGCCTTCACCCACCGAAAAACTATGGCTACACCTTC; CDR3 protein: CASSLHPPKNYGYTF; clone size: many; D gene: .; V gene: TRBV19; J gene: TRBJ1-2